This passage covers 32 T cell receptor beta chains from one sample sequenced in a study of cytomegalovirus exposure and HLA in healthy donors. PCR amplification relied on 60 Vbeta primers (plus 13 Jbeta primers). Using immunoSEQ multiplex PCR, the repertoire was profiled, and TCRdb retains in-frame clones only, with some absent. The table includes 100,000 to 150,000 clones, around nine tenths detected once. The sample was PBMCs. These receptors all stem from a woman in her 30s in good health and CMV-seronegative.

The chain couples TRBV7-2 to TRBJ2-3; 14 positions agree with TRBD2. CDR1 and CDR2 from the germline V gene are SGHTA and FQGNSA. The CDR3 is 17 amino acids. Trimming took 3 bases from V and 5 from J; bases not matched to a gene: 7. CDR3: CASSFNFGLAGGDTQYF. CDR3 nucleotides: TGTGCCAGCAGCTTTAACTTTGGACTAGCGGGAGGAGATACGCAGTATTTT.

The V gene is TRBV7-9, the J gene TRBJ1-1; tentatively, D is TRBD1 (6 bases). Germline V gene data show CDR1 as SEHNR and CDR2 as FQNEAQ (reference sequence). V lost 3 bases, J lost 0 bases, and 14 bases lay in between. The length of the CDR3 is 16 residues. CDR3 residues: CASSFGQPLVNTEAFF. The CDR3 region has the DNA TGTGCCAGCAGCTTCGGACAGCCGTTGGTGAACACTGAAGCTTTCTTT.

The V gene is TRBV6-5, the J gene TRBJ1-2; D may be TRBD1 (6 bases). Germline CDR1 is MNHEY and CDR2 is SVGAGI. V was trimmed by 5 bases and J by 1 base, leaving 11 bases between them. CDR3 length: 14 amino acids. The DNA for the CDR3 is TGTGCCAGCAGTACCGGACAGATTAACTATGGCTACACCTTC. This translates into CASSTGQINYGYTF.

This clone showed up just once. This chain uses TRBV6-5 with TRBJ2-5; 10 bases align to TRBD2. The CDR3 loop spans 16 amino acids. The ends lost 0 bases at V and 1 base at J; junction bases unmatched: 2. CDR1 MNHEY and CDR2 SVGAGI come from the germline V gene. Here the CDR3 DNA reads TGTGCCAGCAGTTACTCGCCTAGCGGGGGCCAAGAGACCCAGTACTTC. Translation gives CASSYSPSGGQETQYF.

The gene calls are TRBV27 and TRBJ2-1; D gene uncertain. The CDR3 is 15 amino acids. The germline CDR1 and CDR2 sequences are MNHEY and SMNVEV (reference sequence). The ends were cut back, 2 bases at V and 10 bases at J, with 18 bases in the middle. The CDR3 sequence is CASSLLEAVGFEQFF. CDR3 nucleotide sequence: TGTGCCAGCAGTTTACTAGAGGCGGTTGGGTTCGAGCAGTTCTTC.

J is TRBJ1-3 and V is TRBV7-2; no reliable D call. Germline V gene data show CDR1 as SGHTA and CDR2 as FQGNSA. CDR3 length: 14 residues. V lost 5 bases and J lost 0, with 8 bases in between. CDR3 sequence (DNA): TGTGCCAGCAGCCCTTACAACTCTGGAAACACCATATATTTT. Residues: CASSPYNSGNTIYF.

The CDR3 DNA is TGTGCCAGCAGCTTAGTGGCTAGCGGCTACGAGCAGTACTTC. It specifies CASSLVASGYEQYF. This sequence joins TRBV7-2 and TRBJ2-7, with TRBD2 matching 7 bases. V trimming: 1 base; J trimming: 3 bases; junction bases outside the gene matches: 3. Germline V gene lookup returns CDR1 SGHTA and CDR2 FQGNSA. This CDR3 region has 14 residues. Complete variable domain (other parts from reference TRBV7-2 and TRBJ2-7): GAGVSQSPSNKVTEKGKDVELRCDPISGHTALYWYRQSLGQGLEFLIYFQGNSAPDKSGLPSDRFSAERTGGSVSTLTIQRTQQEDSAVYLCASSLVASGYEQYFGPGTRLTVT.

The rearrangement links TRBV5-4 to TRBJ1-3, with D perhaps TRBD1 (6 bases). Germline CDR1 is SGHNT and CDR2 is YYREEE (reference sequence). The CDR3 runs 17 residues. V was cut by 5 bases and J by 0 bases, with 18 bases left in between. The CDR3: CASSSTGRVGSGNTIYF. CDR3 DNA: TGTGCCAGCAGTTCCACAGGGCGGGTTGGCTCTGGAAACACCATATATTTT.

The chain links TRBV4-1 to TRBJ1-5; 8 bases match TRBD1. The CDR3 is made up of 14 amino acids. Germline lookup yields CDR1 MGHRA and CDR2 YSYEKL. V shed 3 bases, J shed 2 bases, and the junction held 0 bases outside the gene matches. The CDR3 coding sequence is TGCGCCAGCAGCCAGGGACAGGGCAATCAGCCCCAGCATTTT. Residues: CASSQGQGNQPQHF.

This clone has just one count. V is TRBV6-5 and J is TRBJ1-1, with D unclear. The CDR3 is 13 residues long. The germline V gene has CDR1 MNHEY and CDR2 SVGAGI. Trimming stripped 7 bases from V and 1 base from J, with 10 bases between. The CDR3 nucleotides read TGTGCCAGCAATATCAGACAGAACACTGAAGCTTTCTTT. It encodes CASNIRQNTEAFF.

This clone was detected only a few times. The genes are TRBV11-3 and TRBJ1-1; unclear D gene. Germline-derived CDR1 and CDR2 are SGHNT and YENEEA. CDR3 size: 13 residues. V was shortened by 5 bases and J by 0 bases, with 7 bases between the two germline ends. The CDR3 coding sequence is TGTGCCAGCAGCCCGAACTTGAACACTGAAGCTTTCTTT. Protein: CASSPNLNTEAFF.

A remark on this clone: Other DNA sequences within the sample encode an identical CDR3. CDR3: CASSSDRGYEQYF. CDR3 sequence (DNA): TGTGCCAGCAGCTCCGACAGGGGGTACGAGCAGTACTTC. The rearrangement joins TRBV7-9 to TRBJ2-7, with TRBD1 matching over 9 bases. CDR3 size: 13 residues. Germline-derived CDR1 and CDR2 are SEHNR and FQNEAQ (reference sequence). The V gene end was trimmed by 4 bases and the J gene end by 4 bases; junction bases not matched to a gene: 2.

The chain carries TRBV19 and TRBJ2-2; maybe TRBD2 (6 bases). Looked up from germline, CDR1 is LNHDA and CDR2 is SQIVND (reference sequence). The CDR3 is made up of 12 amino acids. V lost 10 bases, J lost 7 bases, and 13 bases lay in between. The CDR3, as DNA: TGTGCCACTAGCATCGGGGGCGGGGAGCTGTTTTTT. Residues: CATSIGGGELFF.

As DNA, the CDR3 is TGTGCCAGCAGTCCCGGGGGAACTAATGAAAAACTGTTTTTT. Its protein product is CASSPGGTNEKLFF. V is TRBV28 and J is TRBJ1-4; D possibly corresponds to TRBD1 (5 bases). CDR1 is MDHEN and CDR2 is SYDVKM in the germline V gene. The CDR3 spans 14 residues. The V end was cut by 5 bases, the J end by 1 base, with 8 bases between.

This sequence joins TRBV18 and TRBJ2-2; D possibly corresponds to TRBD2 (6 bases). The CDR3 runs to 17 residues. Germline V CDR1 and CDR2: KGHSH, LQKENI. The ends were cut back, 0 bases at V and 1 base at J, with 12 bases in the middle. CDR3 sequence: CASSPPGRGRNTGELFF. The CDR3, as DNA: TGTGCCAGCTCACCACCGGGGCGGGGAAGGAACACCGGGGAGCTGTTTTTT.

The chain recombines TRBV4-1 with TRBJ1-5; 9 nucleotides agree with TRBD1. Trimming at V came to 0 bases and at J to 5 bases, leaving 11 bases not matched to a gene. This CDR3 region has 18 residues. The germline V gene encodes CDR1 MGHRA and CDR2 YSYEKL. CDR3 region: CASSQDATGGFIYQPQHF. CDR3 sequence (DNA): TGCGCCAGCAGCCAAGATGCCACAGGGGGCTTTATCTATCAGCCCCAGCATTTT.

The chain recombines TRBV19 with TRBJ2-7, with TRBD1 matching 7 bases. This CDR3 has 16 amino acids. Germline V gene data show CDR1 as LNHDA and CDR2 as SQIVND (reference sequence). Unmatched junction bases numbered 15, after V lost 5 bases and J lost 5 bases. CDR3 in DNA: TGTGCCAGTAGTGCCGCGTCCGGGACAGCGTTCAACGAGCAGTACTTC. It is translated as CASSAASGTAFNEQYF. Variable domain in full (rest from reference TRBV19 and TRBJ2-7): DGGITQSPKYLFRKEGQNVTLSCEQNLNHDAMYWYRQDPGQGLRLIYYSQIVNDFQKGDIAEGYSVSREKKESFPLTVTSAQKNPTAFYLCASSAASGTAFNEQYFGPGTRLTVT.

This rearrangement joins TRBV2 to TRBJ2-5; the D gene is possibly TRBD1 (6 bases). CDR1 and CDR2 from the germline V gene are SNHLY and FYNNEI. Trimming pared 7 bases from V and 1 base from J, leaving 22 bases between. The CDR3 is 17 residues long. CDR3 sequence: CASTRSAGARPQETQYF. The CDR3 nucleotides read TGTGCCAGCACACGATCGGCAGGGGCCCGACCCCAAGAGACCCAGTACTTC.

The chain is built from TRBV28 and TRBJ2-7; weak D call: TRBD2 (7 bases). The CDR3 is made up of 13 amino acids. Germline assignment: CDR1 MDHEN and CDR2 SYDVKM. Trimming removed 8 bases from V and 1 base from J, with 12 bases in between. The CDR3 nucleotides read TGTGCCAGCGGCCGGGGGGCGTCCTACGAGCAGTACTTC. It encodes CASGRGASYEQYF.

The V and J genes are TRBV5-5 and TRBJ2-1, with 7 bases lining up with TRBD2. V was pared by 0 bases and J by 9 bases, with 3 bases of the junction left unmatched. This CDR3 contains 13 residues. CDR1 and CDR2 from the germline V gene are SGHKS and YYEKEE (reference sequence). The CDR3 coding sequence is TGTGCCAGCAGCTTGGCCGGGAGGAGTGAGCAGTTCTTC. Its protein product is CASSLAGRSEQFF.

The chain links TRBV9 to TRBJ2-1, with 15 bases lining up with TRBD2. Germline V gene lookup returns CDR1 SGDLS and CDR2 YYNGEE. This CDR3 contains 16 residues. The trim removed 5 bases at V and 4 bases at J, leaving 4 bases unmatched. CDR3 nucleotides: TGTGCCAGCAGTCGGACTAGCGGGGGGGCTTACAATGAGCAGTTCTTC. This codes for CASSRTSGGAYNEQFF. Based on the CDR3 plus reference TRBV9 and TRBJ2-1, the full variable domain is DSGVTQTPKHLITATGQRVTLRCSPRSGDLSVYWYQQSLDQGLQFLIQYYNGEERAKGNILERFSAQQFPDLHSELNLSSLELGDSALYFCASSRTSGGAYNEQFFGPGTRLTVL.

The V call is TRBV15, the J call TRBJ2-5, with 9 bases matching TRBD1. Germline V gives CDR1 LNHNV, CDR2 YYDKDF (reference sequence). The length of the CDR3 is 14 residues. J was trimmed by 8 bases and V by 5 bases; bases with no gene match: 9. CDR3 sequence: CATSGYRGRGTQYF. The CDR3 nucleotides are TGTGCCACCAGCGGCTACAGGGGGCGCGGAACCCAGTACTTC.

The chain employs TRBV10-1 and TRBJ2-7; possible D gene TRBD1, 6 bases. Germline V gene sequence: CDR1 WNHNN, CDR2 SYGVQD (reference sequence). With 4 bases removed from V and 0 bases from J, the gap between germline ends came to 10 bases. The CDR3 extends over 14 amino acids. DNA of the CDR3: TGCGCCAGCAGTGGCACAGGGCGCTCCTACGAGCAGTACTTC. Its protein product is CASSGTGRSYEQYF.

The chain uses TRBV11-2 and TRBJ2-7; D remains unclear. The CDR3 totals 13 residues. Trimming left V 4 bases short and J 2 bases short, with 9 bases between. CDR1 SGHAT and CDR2 FQNNGV come from the germline V gene. The CDR3 is CASSSGMAYEQYF. CDR3 bases: TGTGCCAGCAGCTCCGGTATGGCCTACGAGCAGTACTTC. The entire variable domain, with the rest obtained from reference TRBV11-2 and TRBJ2-7, is as follows: EAGVAQSPRYKIIEKRQSVAFWCNPISGHATLYWYQQILGQGPKLLIQFQNNGVVDDSQLPKDRFSAERLKGVDSTLKIQPAKLEDSAVYLCASSSGMAYEQYFGPGTRLTVT.

The rearrangement links TRBV15 to TRBJ1-4; D is uncertain. V was shortened by 0 bases and J by 6 bases, with 8 bases between the two germline ends. The CDR3 loop spans 14 amino acids. Germline-derived CDR1 and CDR2 are LNHNV and YYDKDF (reference sequence). CDR3 sequence (DNA): TGTGCCACCAGCAGAGATACGGTAGATGAAAAACTGTTTTTT. It is translated as CATSRDTVDEKLFF.

DNA of the CDR3: TGCGCCAGCAGCCAAGATGGACTACTATCAACCGGGGAGCTGTTTTTT. It specifies CASSQDGLLSTGELFF. V gene TRBV4-3 combines with J gene TRBJ2-2, with D possibly being TRBD2 (6 bases). The V gene lost 0 bases and the J gene lost 5 bases, with 13 bases spanning the gap. The CDR3 runs 16 residues. Looked up from germline, CDR1 is LGHNA and CDR2 is YSLEER.

In DNA, the CDR3 is TGTGCCAGCAGCTTAGACTACGCGGCGGGGGGCTACACCTTC. Protein product: CASSLDYAAGGYTF. The chain combines TRBV11-2 with TRBJ1-2, with D hard to call. Germline values: CDR1 SGHAT, CDR2 FQNNGV. The V gene lost 0 bases and the J gene lost 8 bases, with 13 bases spanning the gap. The CDR3 consists of 14 residues.

This chain uses TRBV7-2 with TRBJ1-6; D gene ambiguous. The CDR3 consists of 12 residues. The germline V gene encodes CDR1 SGHTA and CDR2 FQGNSA. V lost 5 bases, J lost 13 bases, and 12 bases lay in between. In nucleotides, the CDR3 is TGTGCCAGCAGCCCGGGGAGTGGGCCCCTCCACTTT. Its protein product is CASSPGSGPLHF.

The chain couples TRBV25-1 to TRBJ2-2; TRBD2 matches at 8 bases. Germline V gene data show CDR1 as MGHDK and CDR2 as SYGVNS. The CDR3 contains 12 residues. Here the CDR3 DNA reads TGTGCTAGCGGGGCCCTCACCGGGGAGCTGTTTTTT. Its translation is CASGALTGELFF.

The chain joins TRBV5-1 to TRBJ2-7; weak D call: TRBD2 (5 bases). This CDR3 contains 16 residues. V lost 5 bases and J lost 0, with 18 bases in between. The V gene's germline CDR1 is SGHRS and CDR2 YFSETQ. The CDR3 region has the DNA TGCGCCAGCAGAAATAGGCCCGGGGAGAGCTCCTACGAGCAGTACTTC. Amino acid sequence: CASRNRPGESSYEQYF.

The chain links TRBV18 to TRBJ2-5; a weak D match, TRBD1 (6 bases). V dropped 5 bases and J dropped 2 bases, with 9 bases sitting between them. Germline V gene data show CDR1 as KGHSH and CDR2 as LQKENI. CDR3 length: 13 residues. In DNA, the CDR3 is TGTGCCAGCTCAACGGACAGTCAAGAGACCCAGTACTTC. This codes for CASSTDSQETQYF.

The chain uses TRBV6-6 and TRBJ1-2; a weak D match, TRBD1 (5 bases). The V end lost 6 bases, the J end lost 6 bases, and 11 bases lay between the germline ends. The germline V gene has CDR1 MNHNY and CDR2 SVGAGI (reference sequence). The CDR3 length is 12 residues. The CDR3 reads CASSDSAHGYTF. DNA of the CDR3: TGTGCCAGCAGCGACAGTGCCCATGGCTACACCTTC.